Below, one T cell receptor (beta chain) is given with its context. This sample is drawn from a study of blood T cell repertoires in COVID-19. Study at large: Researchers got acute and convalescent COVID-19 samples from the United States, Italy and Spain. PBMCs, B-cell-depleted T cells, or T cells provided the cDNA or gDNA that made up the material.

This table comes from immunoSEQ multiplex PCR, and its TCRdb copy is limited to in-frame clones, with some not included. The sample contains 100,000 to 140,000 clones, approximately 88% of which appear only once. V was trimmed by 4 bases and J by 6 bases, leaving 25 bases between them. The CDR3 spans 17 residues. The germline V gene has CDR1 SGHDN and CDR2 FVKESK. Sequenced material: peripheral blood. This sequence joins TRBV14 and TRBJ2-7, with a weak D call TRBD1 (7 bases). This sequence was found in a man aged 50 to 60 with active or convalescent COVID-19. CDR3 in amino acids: CASSLEPTGAPGGEQYF. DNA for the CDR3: TGTGCCAGCAGCCTCGAACCTACAGGGGCCCCCGGGGGCGAGCAGTACTTC.